The TCR beta chain described here comes from a study of shared clonotypes between healthy human individuals. About 30,000 T cell genomes, or approximately 190 ng DNA, went into the sorted-subset replicate PCRs. Assay: immunoSEQ multiplex PCR; the TCRdb copy retains only in-frame clones and omits some. Of millions of clones in the sample, 85% to 95% were seen once. This CDR3 is 16 amino acids long. The V gene's germline CDR1 is SGHTA and CDR2 FQGNSA. V was shortened by 5 bases and J by 6 bases, with 22 bases between the two germline ends. The source of this sequence is a man aged 18 to 29 in good health. This chain joins TRBV7-2 and TRBJ1-2, with TRBD1 as a possible D gene (5 bases). Sequenced input: naive CD4+ T cells sorted from blood. Subset denoted: CD45RA+ positively selected. The CDR3 sequence is CASSEYYYGGTDGYTF. As DNA, the CDR3 is TGTGCCAGCAGCGAATACTATTACGGGGGAACGGATGGCTACACCTTC. The full variable domain, with the rest looked up from reference TRBV7-2 and TRBJ1-2, is GAGVSQSPSNKVTEKGKDVELRCDPISGHTALYWYRQSLGQGLEFLIYFQGNSAPDKSGLPSDRFSAERTGGSVSTLTIQRTQQEDSAVYLCASSEYYYGGTDGYTFGSGTRLTVV.